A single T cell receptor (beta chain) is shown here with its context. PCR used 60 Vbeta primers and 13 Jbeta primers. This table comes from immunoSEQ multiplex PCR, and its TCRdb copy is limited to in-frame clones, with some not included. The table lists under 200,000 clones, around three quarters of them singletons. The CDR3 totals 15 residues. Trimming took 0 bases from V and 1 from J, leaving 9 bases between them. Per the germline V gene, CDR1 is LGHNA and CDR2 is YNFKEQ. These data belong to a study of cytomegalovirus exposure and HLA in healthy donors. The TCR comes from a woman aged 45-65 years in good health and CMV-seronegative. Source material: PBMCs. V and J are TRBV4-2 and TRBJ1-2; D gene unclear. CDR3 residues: CASSQDPTSNYGYTF. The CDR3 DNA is TGTGCCAGCAGCCAAGATCCAACCAGTAACTATGGCTACACCTTC.